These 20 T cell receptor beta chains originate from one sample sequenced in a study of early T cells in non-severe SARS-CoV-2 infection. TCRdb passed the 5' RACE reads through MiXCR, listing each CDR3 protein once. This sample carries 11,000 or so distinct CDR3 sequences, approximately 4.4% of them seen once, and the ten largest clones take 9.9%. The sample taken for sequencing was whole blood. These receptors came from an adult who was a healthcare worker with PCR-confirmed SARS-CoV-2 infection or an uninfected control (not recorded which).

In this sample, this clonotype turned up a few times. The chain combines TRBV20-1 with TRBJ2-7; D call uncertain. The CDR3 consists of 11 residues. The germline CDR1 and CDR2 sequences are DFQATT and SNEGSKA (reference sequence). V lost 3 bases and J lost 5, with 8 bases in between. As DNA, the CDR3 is TGCAGTGCTAGGGGATTTGACGAGCAGTACTTC. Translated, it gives CSARGFDEQYF.

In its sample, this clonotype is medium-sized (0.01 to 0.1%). The CDR3: CASTSEGNTEAFF. The CDR3 DNA reads as TGTGCCAGTACATCGGAGGGGAACACTGAAGCTTTCTTT. The chain employs TRBV19 and TRBJ1-1; D ambiguous. Trimming shortened V by 7 bases and J by 1 base, and 10 bases separated the two germline ends. The CDR3 totals 13 residues. In germline, CDR1 is LNHDA, CDR2 SQIVND (reference sequence).

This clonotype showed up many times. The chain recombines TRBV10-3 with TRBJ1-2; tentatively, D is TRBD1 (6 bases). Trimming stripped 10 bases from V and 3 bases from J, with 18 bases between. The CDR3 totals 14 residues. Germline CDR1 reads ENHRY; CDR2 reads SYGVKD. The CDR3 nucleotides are TGTGCCACCATACGGGGGGCGGAAGACTATGGCTACACCTTC. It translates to CATIRGAEDYGYTF.

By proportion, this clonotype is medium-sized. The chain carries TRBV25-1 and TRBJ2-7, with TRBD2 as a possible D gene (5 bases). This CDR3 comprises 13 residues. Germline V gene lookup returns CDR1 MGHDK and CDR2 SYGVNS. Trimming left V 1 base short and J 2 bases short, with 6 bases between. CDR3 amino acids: CASSEWEPYEQYF. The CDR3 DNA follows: TGTGCCAGCAGTGAATGGGAGCCCTACGAGCAGTACTTC.

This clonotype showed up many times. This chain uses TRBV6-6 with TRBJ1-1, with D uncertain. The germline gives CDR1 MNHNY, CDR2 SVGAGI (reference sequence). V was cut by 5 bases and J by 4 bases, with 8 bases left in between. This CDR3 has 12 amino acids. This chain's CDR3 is CASSLDRTEAFF. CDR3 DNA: TGTGCCAGCAGTCTTGACCGCACTGAAGCTTTCTTT.

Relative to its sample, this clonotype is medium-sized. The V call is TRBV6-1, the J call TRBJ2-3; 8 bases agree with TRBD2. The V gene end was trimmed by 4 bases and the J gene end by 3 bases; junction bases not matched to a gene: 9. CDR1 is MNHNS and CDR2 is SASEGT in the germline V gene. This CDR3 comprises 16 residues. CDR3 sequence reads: CASSVERGLGTDTQYF. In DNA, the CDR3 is TGTGCCAGCAGTGTCGAGCGGGGACTAGGGACAGATACGCAGTATTTT.

CDR3 sequence (DNA): TGTGCCAGCAGTTTGGGCCAGTATGGCTACACCTTC. Protein product: CASSLGQYGYTF. This chain links TRBV12-3 or TRBV12-4 with TRBJ1-2; D call uncertain. The CDR3 is made up of 12 amino acids. Trimming pared 3 bases from V and 5 bases from J, leaving 7 bases between.

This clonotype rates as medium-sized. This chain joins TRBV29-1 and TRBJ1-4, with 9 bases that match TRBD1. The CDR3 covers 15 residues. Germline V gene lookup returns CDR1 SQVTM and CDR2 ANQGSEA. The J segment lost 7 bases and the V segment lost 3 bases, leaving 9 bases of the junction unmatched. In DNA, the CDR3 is TGCAGCGTTGAGAAGGCCGGGACAGGGCCTGAAAAACTGTTTTTT. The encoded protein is CSVEKAGTGPEKLFF.

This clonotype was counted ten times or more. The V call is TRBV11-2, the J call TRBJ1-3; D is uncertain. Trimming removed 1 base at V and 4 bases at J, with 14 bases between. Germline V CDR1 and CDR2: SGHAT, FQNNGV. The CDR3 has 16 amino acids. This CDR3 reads CASSLGPGGRGNTIYF. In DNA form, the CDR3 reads TGTGCCAGCAGCTTAGGTCCCGGAGGGAGAGGAAACACCATATATTTT.

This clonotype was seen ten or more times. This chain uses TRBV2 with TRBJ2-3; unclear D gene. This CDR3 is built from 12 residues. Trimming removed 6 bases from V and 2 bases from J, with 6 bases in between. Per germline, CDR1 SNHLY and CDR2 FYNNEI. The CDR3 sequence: CASRDPTDTQYF. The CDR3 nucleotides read TGTGCCAGCAGAGACCCCACAGATACGCAGTATTTT.

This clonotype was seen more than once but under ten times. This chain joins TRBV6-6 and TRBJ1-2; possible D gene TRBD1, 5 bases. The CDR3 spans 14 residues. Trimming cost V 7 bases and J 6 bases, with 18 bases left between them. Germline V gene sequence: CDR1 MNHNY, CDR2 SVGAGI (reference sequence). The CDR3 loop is CASTPSAGINGYTF. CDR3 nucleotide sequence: TGTGCCAGCACCCCGTCCGCAGGGATAAATGGCTACACCTTC.

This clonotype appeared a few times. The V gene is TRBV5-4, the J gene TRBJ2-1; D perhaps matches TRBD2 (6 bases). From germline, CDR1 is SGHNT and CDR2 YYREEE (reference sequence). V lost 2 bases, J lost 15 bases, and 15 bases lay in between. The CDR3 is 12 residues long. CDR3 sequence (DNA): TGTGCCAGCAGCTTTCCTCTCTCGGAGGGGTTCTTC. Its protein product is CASSFPLSEGFF.

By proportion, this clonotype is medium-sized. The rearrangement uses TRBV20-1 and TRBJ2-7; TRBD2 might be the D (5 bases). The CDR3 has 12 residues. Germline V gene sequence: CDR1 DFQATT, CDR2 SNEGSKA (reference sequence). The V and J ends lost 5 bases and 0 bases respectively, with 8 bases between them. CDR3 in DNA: TGCAGTGCTGGTCGGGACTCCTACGAGCAGTACTTC. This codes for CSAGRDSYEQYF.

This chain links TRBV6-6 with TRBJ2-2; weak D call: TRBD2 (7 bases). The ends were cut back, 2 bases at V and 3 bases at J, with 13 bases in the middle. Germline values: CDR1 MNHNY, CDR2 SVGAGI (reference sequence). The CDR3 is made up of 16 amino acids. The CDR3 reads CASSYPTGRDTGELFF. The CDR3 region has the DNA TGTGCCAGCAGTTACCCCACAGGGAGGGACACCGGGGAGCTGTTTTTT.

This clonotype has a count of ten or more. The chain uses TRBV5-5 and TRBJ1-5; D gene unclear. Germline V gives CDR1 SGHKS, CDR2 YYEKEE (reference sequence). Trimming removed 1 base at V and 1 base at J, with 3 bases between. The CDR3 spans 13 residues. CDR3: CASSLTSNQPQHF. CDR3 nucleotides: TGTGCCAGCAGCTTGACGAGCAATCAGCCCCAGCATTTT.

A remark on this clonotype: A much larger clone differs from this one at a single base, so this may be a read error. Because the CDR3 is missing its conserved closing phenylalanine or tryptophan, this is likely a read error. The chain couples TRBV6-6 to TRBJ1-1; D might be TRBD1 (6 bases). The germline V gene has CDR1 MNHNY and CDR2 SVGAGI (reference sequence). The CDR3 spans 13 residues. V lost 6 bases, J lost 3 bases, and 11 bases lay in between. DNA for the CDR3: TGTGCCAGCAGAAGACAGGTGGACACTGAAGCTTTCTCT. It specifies CASRRQVDTEAFS.

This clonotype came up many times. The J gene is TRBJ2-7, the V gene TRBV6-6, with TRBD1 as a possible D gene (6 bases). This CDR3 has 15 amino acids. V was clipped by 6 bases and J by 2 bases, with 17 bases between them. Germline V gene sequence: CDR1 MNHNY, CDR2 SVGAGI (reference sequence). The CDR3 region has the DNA TGTGCCAGCAGGCCAACAGGGTTGAGAACCTACGAGCAGTACTTC. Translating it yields CASRPTGLRTYEQYF.

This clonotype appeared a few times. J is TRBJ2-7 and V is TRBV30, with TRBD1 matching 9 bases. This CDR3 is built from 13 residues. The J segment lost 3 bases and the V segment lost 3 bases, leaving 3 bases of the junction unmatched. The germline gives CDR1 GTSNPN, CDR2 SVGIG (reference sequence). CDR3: CAWRPDRGYEQYF. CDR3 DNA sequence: TGTGCCTGGAGGCCGGACAGGGGCTACGAGCAGTACTTC.

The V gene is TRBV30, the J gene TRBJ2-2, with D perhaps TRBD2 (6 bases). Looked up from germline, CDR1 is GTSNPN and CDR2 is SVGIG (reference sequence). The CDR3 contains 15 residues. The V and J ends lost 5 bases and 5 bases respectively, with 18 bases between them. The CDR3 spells CAWSYAREDTGELFF. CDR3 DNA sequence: TGTGCCTGGTCGTACGCCAGGGAGGATACCGGGGAGCTGTTTTTT.

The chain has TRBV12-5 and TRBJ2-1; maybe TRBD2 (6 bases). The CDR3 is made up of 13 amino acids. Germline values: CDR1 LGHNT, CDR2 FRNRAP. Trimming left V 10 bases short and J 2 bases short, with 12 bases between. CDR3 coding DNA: TGTGCTACCAGCCGGACTACCTACAATGAGCAGTTCTTC. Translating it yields CATSRTTYNEQFF.